Reported below is one T cell receptor (beta chain). Germline V gene data show CDR1 as MNHEY and CDR2 as SVGAGI. The V segment lost 7 bases and the J segment 5 bases; nucleotides outside the gene matches: 5. The CDR3 covers 14 residues. This entry comes from a study of cytomegalovirus exposure and HLA in healthy donors. PCR primers comprised 60 Vbeta and 13 Jbeta primers. Repertoires were generated with immunoSEQ multiplex PCR, while TCRdb's copy carries only in-frame clones and drops some. The sample contains about 96,000 clones, approximately 72% of which appear only once. This receptor was taken from a female donor in good health and CMV-seropositive. This chain connects TRBV6-5 to TRBJ1-6, with 7 bases that match TRBD1. The sequenced sample was PBMCs. CDR3 sequence: CASTRTGNNSPLHF. In nucleotides, the CDR3 is TGTGCCAGCACCAGGACAGGAAATAATTCACCCCTCCACTTT.